The clone carrying this TCR beta chain has at least ten counts. Its antigen is not identified. The data originate from a study of neurological immune-mediated disorders. Study context: In a group of some 35 multiple sclerosis patients, approximately 31 had the relapsing-remitting type and 3 had the secondary progressive type.

Overall study findings and caveats: A possible signature appeared as one related-CDR3 cluster, in which phylogenetic grouping placed the repertoires of 18 of 34 multiple sclerosis patients.

5'RACE generated cDNA with 10-nucleotide random UMIs. Over 160 million TCR-beta sequences from 15-18 subjects were obtained in each sequencing run. TCRdb processed the 5' RACE reads anew with MiXCR; each CDR3 protein has one entry. The table has 45,000 to 50,000 distinct CDR3 sequences, 4.5% seen once. The specimen was PBMCs. This clonotype was obtained from a woman aged 55-69 years with multiple sclerosis.

CDR3 in amino acids: CSVNRDLSAADTQYF. The CDR3, as DNA: TGCAGCGTGAACAGGGACTTATCCGCCGCAGATACGCAGTATTTT. The V and J genes are TRBV29-1 and TRBJ2-3; perhaps D is TRBD1 or TRBD2 (6 bases each). The CDR3 totals 15 residues. Germline values: CDR1 SQVTM, CDR2 ANQGSEA. Trimming removed 6 bases at V and 4 bases at J, with 20 bases between.